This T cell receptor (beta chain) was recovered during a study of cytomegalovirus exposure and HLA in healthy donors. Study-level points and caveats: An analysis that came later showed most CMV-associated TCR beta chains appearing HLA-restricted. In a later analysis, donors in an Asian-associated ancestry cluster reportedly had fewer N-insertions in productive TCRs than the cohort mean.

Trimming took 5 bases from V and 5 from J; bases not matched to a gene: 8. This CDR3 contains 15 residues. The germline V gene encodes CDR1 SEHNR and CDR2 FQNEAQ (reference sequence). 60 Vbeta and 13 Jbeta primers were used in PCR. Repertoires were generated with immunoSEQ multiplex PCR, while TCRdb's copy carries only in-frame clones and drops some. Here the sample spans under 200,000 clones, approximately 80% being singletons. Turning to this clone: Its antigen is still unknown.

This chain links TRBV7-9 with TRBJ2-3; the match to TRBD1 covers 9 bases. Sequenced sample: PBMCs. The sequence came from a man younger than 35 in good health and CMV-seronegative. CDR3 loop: CASSLGGTGRDTQYF. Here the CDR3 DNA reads TGTGCCAGCAGCCTCGGGGGGACAGGGCGAGATACGCAGTATTTT.